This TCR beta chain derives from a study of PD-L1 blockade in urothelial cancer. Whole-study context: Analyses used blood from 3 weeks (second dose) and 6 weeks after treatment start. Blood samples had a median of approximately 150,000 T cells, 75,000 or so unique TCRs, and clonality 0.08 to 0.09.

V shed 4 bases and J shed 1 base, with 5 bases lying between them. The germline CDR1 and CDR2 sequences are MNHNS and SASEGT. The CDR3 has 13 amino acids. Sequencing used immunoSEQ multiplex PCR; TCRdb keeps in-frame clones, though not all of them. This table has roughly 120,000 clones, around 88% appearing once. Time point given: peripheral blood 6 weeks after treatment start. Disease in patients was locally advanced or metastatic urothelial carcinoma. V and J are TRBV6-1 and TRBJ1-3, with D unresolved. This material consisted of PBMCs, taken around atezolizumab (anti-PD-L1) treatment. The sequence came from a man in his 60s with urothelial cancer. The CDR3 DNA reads TGTGCCAGCAGTGTAGAATCTGGAAACACCATATATTTT. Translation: CASSVESGNTIYF.